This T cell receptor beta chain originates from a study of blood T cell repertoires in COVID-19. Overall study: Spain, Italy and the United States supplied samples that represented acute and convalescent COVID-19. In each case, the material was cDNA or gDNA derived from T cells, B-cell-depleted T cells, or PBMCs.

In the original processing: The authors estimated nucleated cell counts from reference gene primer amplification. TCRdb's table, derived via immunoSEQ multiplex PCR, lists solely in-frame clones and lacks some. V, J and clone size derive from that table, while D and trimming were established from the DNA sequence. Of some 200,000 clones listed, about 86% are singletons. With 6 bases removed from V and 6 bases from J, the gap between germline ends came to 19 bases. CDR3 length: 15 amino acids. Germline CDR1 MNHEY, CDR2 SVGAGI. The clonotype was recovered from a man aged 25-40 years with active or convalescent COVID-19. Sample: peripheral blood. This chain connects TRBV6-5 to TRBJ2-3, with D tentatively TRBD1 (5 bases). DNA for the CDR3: TGTGCCAGCAGGACTCGGCTAGTAGGGGTTGATACGCAGTATTTT. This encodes CASRTRLVGVDTQYF.